The 9 T cell receptor beta chains below were found in one sample sequenced in a study of blood T cell repertoires in COVID-19 (dated by TCRdb to 2020 to 2021). Libraries were made using the immunoSEQ multiplex PCR assay. TCRdb retrieved this table from immuneACCESS and kept in-frame rearrangements only. Not all clones are present; in checked studies, unresolved V genes account for under half, and no reason is known for the remainder. The sample contains about 200,000 clones, 75% to 95% of them found a single time. Together, the top ten hold approximately 0.48% of the sample. Sequencing input: peripheral blood. These receptors all stem from a man aged 45-65 years with acute or convalescent COVID-19.

The chain couples TRBV27 to TRBJ1-6; D gene ambiguous. Trimming stripped 3 bases from V and 6 bases from J, with 15 bases between. The CDR3 runs to 16 residues. Germline V lookup: CDR1 MNHEY, CDR2 SMNVEV (reference sequence). This CDR3 is CASSFVTAGVNSPLHF. CDR3 coding DNA: TGTGCCAGCAGTTTTGTTACCGCAGGTGTTAATTCACCCCTCCACTTT.

This sequence joins TRBV11-2 and TRBJ2-5; D is unclear. The CDR3 has 14 amino acids. Trimming cost V 2 bases and J 2 bases, with 9 bases left between them. Germline CDR1 SGHAT, CDR2 FQNNGV. CDR3 sequence: CASSLFAKQETQYF. CDR3 DNA: TGTGCCAGCAGCTTATTTGCGAAGCAAGAGACCCAGTACTTC.

The rearrangement uses TRBV7-8 and TRBJ1-5; 8 bases are a match to TRBD1. The germline V gene has CDR1 SGHVS and CDR2 FQNEAQ. Trimming at V came to 5 bases and at J to 6 bases, leaving 9 bases not matched to a gene. CDR3 length: 15 residues. The CDR3: CASSPGQGIIQPQHF. CDR3 in DNA: TGTGCCAGCAGCCCCGGACAGGGAATAATTCAGCCCCAGCATTTT.

DNA of the CDR3: TGTGCCAGCAAGGACAGATTCTACGAGCAGTACTTC. Amino acids: CASKDRFYEQYF. The chain recombines TRBV27 with TRBJ2-7, with TRBD1 as a possible D gene (6 bases). In germline, CDR1 is MNHEY, CDR2 SMNVEV (reference sequence). V was cut by 7 bases and J by 3 bases, with 10 bases left in between. This CDR3 has 12 residues.

V usage is TRBV6-1 and J usage is TRBJ1-5; 9 nucleotides match TRBD1. The germline CDR1 and CDR2 sequences are MNHNS and SASEGT. CDR3 length equals 17 residues. The V and J ends lost 2 bases and 3 bases, in that order; junction bases with no gene match: 8. The DNA of the CDR3 is TGTGCCAGCAGTGAATCGGGACAGGGTGCCTACAATCAGCCCCAGCATTTT. It yields the protein CASSESGQGAYNQPQHF.

This chain joins TRBV5-1 and TRBJ1-1, with a possible D match to TRBD1 (5 bases). Germline V gene sequence: CDR1 SGHRS, CDR2 YFSETQ. This CDR3 comprises 15 residues. V dropped 1 base and J dropped 0 bases, with 10 bases sitting between them. This CDR3 reads CASSLRTSMNTEAFF. CDR3 coding DNA: TGCGCCAGCAGCTTGAGGACAAGTATGAACACTGAAGCTTTCTTT.

The chain is built from TRBV12-3 or TRBV12-4 and TRBJ1-2; TRBD1 matches 7 bases. The V segment lost 7 bases and the J segment 4 bases; nucleotides outside the gene matches: 6. The CDR3 runs 13 residues. CDR3 region: CASTPTGPYGYTF. The CDR3 DNA reads TGTGCCAGCACCCCGACAGGGCCCTATGGCTACACCTTC.

V and J are TRBV3-1 (or the pseudogene TRBV3-2) and TRBJ2-5; no clear D gene. The germline V and J ends were trimmed by 0 bases and 1 base, with 6 bases remaining between them. This CDR3 is 14 amino acids long. From germline, CDR1 is LGHDT and CDR2 YNNKEL (reference sequence). DNA of the CDR3: TGTGCCAGCAGCCAAGATGCACTCCAAGAGACCCAGTACTTC. Amino acid sequence: CASSQDALQETQYF.

The rearrangement uses TRBV29-1 and TRBJ1-5; 10 bases line up with TRBD1. This CDR3 comprises 13 residues. CDR1 is SQVTM, CDR2 ANQGSEA, per germline. Trimming took 6 bases from V and 7 from J; bases not matched to a gene: 6. The CDR3: CSVRTGGGQPQHF. The DNA for the CDR3 is TGCAGCGTCAGGACAGGGGGGGGACAGCCCCAGCATTTT.